The rows below give T cell receptor beta chains drawn from one sample of a study of cytomegalovirus exposure and HLA in healthy donors. The protocol was immunoSEQ multiplex PCR, while the TCRdb copy is restricted to in-frame clones and leaves out a portion. This sample contains roughly 50,000 clones. The sample consisted of PBMCs. These receptors all come from a woman aged 40 to 55 in good health and CMV-seronegative. Both conserved end residues are part of each CDR3. A D gene is named only where the DNA matches it firmly.

>TRBD1|TRBJ1-3|TRBV7-2
TGTGCCAGCAGCTGGGGACAGGGTACTGGAAACACCATATATTTT
CASSWGQGTGNTIYF
>.|TRBJ1-2|TRBV19
TGTGCCAGTAGTCCTAGAGGCAGGCAGGGCTATGGCTACACCTTC
CASSPRGRQGYGYTF
>TRBD1|TRBJ2-3|TRBV2
TGTGCCAGCAGTAGACAGGGTGTGGATACGCAGTATTTT
CASSRQGVDTQYF
>TRBD2|TRBJ2-3|TRBV19
TGTGCCAGTAGACTCGGACTAGCGGGTAACACAGATACGCAGTATTTT
CASRLGLAGNTDTQYF
>TRBD1|TRBJ1-5|TRBV7-9
TGTGCCAGCAGCTTAGGACAGGGTTACCAGCCCCAGCATTTT
CASSLGQGYQPQHF
>TRBD2|TRBJ2-1|TRBV19
TGTGCCAGTAGTATAAGGCTAGCGGGAGGGAAGCAGTTCTTC
CASSIRLAGGKQFF
>.|TRBJ1-1|TRBV12-5
TGTGCTAGTGGTTTGAGTGGGAGTACTGAAGCTTTCTTT
CASGLSGSTEAFF
>.|TRBJ2-7|TRBV18
TGTGCCAGCTCACCGAACCGGGACACTACCTACGAGCAGTACTTC
CASSPNRDTTYEQYF
>.|TRBJ1-2|TRBV5-4
TGTGCCAGCAGCTTGGCCTTGCAGGACTATGGCTACACCTTC
CASSLALQDYGYTF
>.|TRBJ1-6|TRBV10-3
TGTGCCATCAGTGGGATGACAAACAGGAATTCACCCCTCCACTTT
CAISGMTNRNSPLHF
>TRBD1|TRBJ2-2|TRBV6-5
TGTGCCAGCAGTTACCAGGGGGTAGGGGCCGGGGAGCTGTTTTTT
CASSYQGVGAGELFF
>TRBD1|TRBJ1-1|TRBV28
TGTGCCAGCAACCCGGGACAGGGGGCGCTGGATGAAGCTTTCTTT
CASNPGQGALDEAFF
>.|TRBJ1-4|TRBV6-5
TGTGCCAGCAGTTATAGGGGCTTGGGTGAAAAACTGTTTTTT
CASSYRGLGEKLFF
>.|TRBJ2-5|TRBV2
TGTGCCAGCAGGGTGGGGACTGCGCCCGAGACCCAGTACTTC
CASRVGTAPETQYF
>TRBD2|TRBJ2-2|TRBV5-1
TGCGCCAGCAGCTCGGGACTAGCGGGGGCGAACACCGGGGAGCTGTTTTTT
CASSSGLAGANTGELFF
>TRBD2|TRBJ2-3|TRBV5-1
TGCGCCAGCAGCTTGGCGGGGGGGGCCCCAGATACGCAGTATTTT
CASSLAGGAPDTQYF
>.|TRBJ1-2|TRBV30
TGTGCCTGGAGCCCCTTCCATGGCTACACCTTC
CAWSPFHGYTF
>TRBD1|TRBJ1-2|TRBV11-2
TGTGCCAGCAGCTTAAGGACAGGGGAAACCTATGGCTACACCTTC
CASSLRTGETYGYTF
>.|TRBJ2-2|TRBV5-4
TGTGCCAGCAGTTCCACCTCTAGCGTCCCCGGGGAGCTGTTTTTT
CASSSTSSVPGELFF
>TRBD1|TRBJ2-1|TRBV4-1
TGCGCCAGCAGCCAAGGCACAGGGGAGTCCTACAATGAGCAGTTCTTC
CASSQGTGESYNEQFF
>.|TRBJ2-7|TRBV28
TGTGCCAGCAGTTTACGTGCGGGGGCGGGATCCTACGAGCAGTACTTC
CASSLRAGAGSYEQYF
>TRBD1|TRBJ1-2|TRBV19
TGTGCCAGTAGTATAGTAGGGGGCGACTATGGCTACACCTTC
CASSIVGGDYGYTF
>TRBD2|TRBJ2-5|TRBV7-2
TGTGCCAGCAGCTCCGGACTAGCGGGACAGGAGACCCAGTACTTC
CASSSGLAGQETQYF
>TRBD2|TRBJ2-3|TRBV7-3
TGTGCCAGCAGCTTGATGCCAGCGGGAGTGCTCGATACGCAGTATTTT
CASSLMPAGVLDTQYF
>.|TRBJ1-1|TRBV13
TGTGCCAGCAGCTTAGGCCGGACATCGAACACTGAAGATTTCTTT
CASSLGRTSNTEDFF
>TRBD1|TRBJ1-5|TRBV6-5
TGTGCCAGCAGACCGGACAGGGAGAATAGCCAGCCCCAGCATTTT
CASRPDRENSQPQHF
>TRBD1|TRBJ1-1|TRBV29-1
TGCAGCGTCGGACAGGGGTCAGGGGACGCTTTCTTT
CSVGQGSGDAFF
>TRBD1|TRBJ1-2|TRBV19
TGTGCCAGTAGTATGGACAGGGGAGACTATGGCTACACCTTC
CASSMDRGDYGYTF
>.|TRBJ1-2|TRBV2
TGTGCCAGCCTAGAACAGGACTATGGCTACACCTTC
CASLEQDYGYTF
>.|TRBJ2-3|TRBV18
TGTGCCAGCTCAACGCTCCTTTTAACTAGAAGTGAGGCAGATACGCAGTATTTT
CASSTLLLTRSEADTQYF
>TRBD1|TRBJ2-5|TRBV7-9
TGTGCCAGCAGCTTAGGACAGGGGAACGTCCAAGAGACCCAGTACTTC
CASSLGQGNVQETQYF
>.|TRBJ1-3|TRBV6-5
TGTGCCAGCCGTTCACCCCCAGGTTCCTCTGGAAACACCATATATTTT
CASRSPPGSSGNTIYF
>.|TRBJ1-1|TRBV28
TGTGCCAGCAGTTCTCCGGACAGAACGGAGAACACTGAAGCTTTCTTT
CASSSPDRTENTEAFF
>TRBD1|TRBJ1-1|TRBV6-5
TGTGCCAGCAGTTACGGCAGGGGGCGCGTTAACACTGAAGCTTTCTTT
CASSYGRGRVNTEAFF
>TRBD2|TRBJ2-1|TRBV29-1
TGCAGCGGATCGGGACTAGCGGGGGCCAATGAGCAGTTCTTC
CSGSGLAGANEQFF
>.|TRBJ2-5|TRBV6-5
TGTGCCAGCAGGACTCAGGGTACAGAGACCCAGTACTTC
CASRTQGTETQYF
>.|TRBJ2-7|TRBV19
TGTGCCAGTAGCCGACAGGCTACCTACGAGCAGTACTTC
CASSRQATYEQYF
>TRBD2|TRBJ2-3|TRBV18
TGTGCCAGCTCACCGGGTAGCGGGGGGGCCGCAGATACGCAGTATTTT
CASSPGSGGAADTQYF
>.|TRBJ1-5|TRBV30
TGTGCCTGGAGTGTAACCGGGGGGCAGCCCCAGCATTTT
CAWSVTGGQPQHF
>.|TRBJ1-1|TRBV6-5
TGTGCCAGCAGTCCCCTCGGGAAGAACACTGAAGCTTTCTTT
CASSPLGKNTEAFF
>.|TRBJ1-2|TRBV5-6
TGTGCCAGCAGCTTTGAGGACTTCCGTGGCTACACCTTC
CASSFEDFRGYTF
>TRBD1|TRBJ1-2|TRBV27
TGTGCCAATGAACCCGTGTTAGGGACAGGCGAGTGGAGGAACTATGGCTACACCTTC
CANEPVLGTGEWRNYGYTF
>.|TRBJ2-5|TRBV6-5
TGTGCCAGCAGAAAGGGGCCAGTGGAGACCCAGTACTTC
CASRKGPVETQYF
>.|TRBJ2-7|TRBV7-2
TGTGCCAGCGGCTCCCTCATCGGCTACGAGCAGTACTTC
CASGSLIGYEQYF
>.|TRBJ1-1|TRBV7-6
TGTGCCAGCAGGGGGGGGAGAAACACTGAAGCTTTCTTT
CASRGGRNTEAFF
>TRBD1|TRBJ2-3|TRBV5-4
TGTGCCAGCAGCTCGGACAGGGGCGCAGATACGCAGTATTTT
CASSSDRGADTQYF
>.|TRBJ1-2|TRBV7-9
TGTGCCAGCGAGGGGAGGGCTAACTATGGCTACACCTTC
CASEGRANYGYTF
>.|TRBJ1-2|TRBV6-1
TGTGCCAGCAGTGAAGTGGAGTTAAGCTATGGCTACACCTTC
CASSEVELSYGYTF
>TRBD2|TRBJ2-1|TRBV5-6
TGTGCCAGCAGCACACGACTAGCGGGAGTAGGTGGTGAGCAGTTCTTC
CASSTRLAGVGGEQFF
>.|TRBJ1-1|TRBV18
TGTGCCAGCTCACCAAACTCTCATATGTACACTGAAGCTTTCTTT
CASSPNSHMYTEAFF